Each of the 18 T cell receptor beta chains below was sequenced from the same sample in a study of T-cell reconstitution after alpha-beta-depleted transplantation in children. It was with unique molecular identifiers that the TCRbeta library was prepared. TCRdb re-derived calls from the PCR reads in MiXCR, one entry per CDR3 protein. The sample holds roughly 340,000 distinct CDR3 sequences, 16% seen once. Sample: PBMCs, mostly from graft donor cells, taken 360 days after TCRalphabeta/CD19-depleted stem cell transplant. The receptors come from a male patient between 2 and 10 years old who had a stem cell transplant for acute lymphoblastic leukemia, so the T cells may come from the graft donor.

The V gene is TRBV6-2 or TRBV6-3, the J gene TRBJ2-1; 9 bases align to TRBD1. The trim removed 6 bases at V and 9 bases at J, leaving 12 bases unmatched. The V gene's germline CDR1 is MNHEY and CDR2 SVGEGT. This CDR3 comprises 15 residues. CDR3 residues: CASSRDRVVVGEQFF. The DNA of the CDR3 is TGTGCCAGCAGCCGGGACAGGGTGGTGGTGGGTGAGCAGTTCTTC.

The rearrangement links TRBV28 to TRBJ2-2; D possibly corresponds to TRBD2 (7 bases). V lost 6 bases and J 7 bases, leaving 18 bases between the germline ends. The CDR3 is 15 amino acids. Germline CDR1 MDHEN, CDR2 SYDVKM. As DNA, the CDR3 is TGTGCCAGCAGGGGGGGGGCGCGGAGGTTCGGGGAGCTGTTTTTT. Protein product: CASRGGARRFGELFF.

The V and J genes are TRBV10-3 and TRBJ2-7; 12 nucleotides agree with TRBD1. The CDR3 has 17 amino acids. Germline loops: CDR1 ENHRY, CDR2 SYGVKD. The V gene end was trimmed by 8 bases and the J gene end by 3 bases; junction bases not matched to a gene: 14. CDR3 loop: CAIQTGTGGAGVYEQYF. The CDR3 bases are TGTGCCATCCAGACCGGGACAGGGGGCGCGGGAGTCTACGAGCAGTACTTC.

This chain uses TRBV28 with TRBJ1-1; tentative D call: TRBD1 (6 bases). Germline lookup yields CDR1 MDHEN and CDR2 SYDVKM. Trimming stripped 4 bases from V and 1 base from J, with 13 bases between. The CDR3 is made up of 15 amino acids. The CDR3 sequence is CASSSHMTGNTEAFF. CDR3 coding DNA: TGTGCCAGCAGTTCCCACATGACAGGGAACACTGAAGCTTTCTTT.

The CDR3 DNA is TGTGCCAGCAGTTTTGACGGACAGGCCTATGGCTACACCTTC. Its translation: CASSFDGQAYGYTF. The chain links TRBV28 to TRBJ1-2; 7 nucleotides align to TRBD1. The CDR3 totals 14 residues. The junction had 5 bases not matched to a gene; V was cut back by 3 bases and J by 4 bases. In germline, CDR1 is MDHEN, CDR2 SYDVKM.

This clonotype was seen at least ten times. This chain connects TRBV10-2 to TRBJ2-3; 9 bases map to TRBD2. Germline V gene data show CDR1 as WSHSY and CDR2 as SAAADI. The trim removed 7 bases at V and 2 bases at J, leaving 16 bases unmatched. The CDR3 sequence is 18 residues long. Here the CDR3 reads CASTYGGGRALYTDTQYF. The DNA for the CDR3 is TGCGCCAGCACCTACGGGGGCGGGAGGGCCCTCTACACAGATACGCAGTATTTT.

This clonotype turned up a few times. V and J are TRBV12-3 or TRBV12-4 and TRBJ2-1; no firm D call. The length of the CDR3 is 11 residues. Trimming removed 5 bases from V and 8 bases from J, with 7 bases in between. In DNA form, the CDR3 reads TGTGCCAGCAGTATGAACTATGAGCAGTTCTTC. Translated: CASSMNYEQFF.

This clonotype was found a few times. The chain uses TRBV9 and TRBJ2-1; no definite D call. Germline CDR1 and CDR2: SGDLS and YYNGEE. The CDR3 covers 15 residues. Trimming cost V 0 bases and J 2 bases, with 9 bases left between them. The CDR3 DNA sequence: TGTGCCAGCAGCGTAGACTTGGCGGCCTACAATGAGCAGTTCTTC. This gives the protein CASSVDLAAYNEQFF.

In its sample, this clonotype was seen a few times. The chain carries TRBV29-1 and TRBJ1-1; a weak D match, TRBD1 (6 bases). The V end was cut by 6 bases, the J end by 10 bases, with 21 bases between. Germline V lookup: CDR1 SQVTM, CDR2 ANQGSEA. This CDR3 has 13 residues. CDR3 nucleotides: TGCAGCGTCCTTCCCCCTTCGGACAGCGGAGCTTTCTTT. Translated, it gives CSVLPPSDSGAFF.

This clonotype was counted between two and nine times. The chain employs TRBV28 and TRBJ2-7, with D possibly matching TRBD1 (5 bases). The V end was cut by 6 bases, the J end by 2 bases, with 11 bases between. There are 13 residues in the CDR3. Germline assignment: CDR1 MDHEN and CDR2 SYDVKM. In DNA form, the CDR3 reads TGTGCCAGCAGGAAACAGGCGACCTACGAGCAGTACTTC. Encoded protein: CASRKQATYEQYF. The whole variable domain, filled in from reference TRBV28 and TRBJ2-7, reads DVKVTQSSRYLVKRTGEKVFLECVQDMDHENMFWYRQDPGLGLRLIYFSYDVKMKEKGDIPEGYSVSREKKERFSLILESASTNQTSMYLCASRKQATYEQYFGPGTRLTVT.

This chain uses TRBV6-6 with TRBJ1-5, with a tentative D call TRBD1 (5 bases). V dropped 8 bases and J dropped 3 bases, with 11 bases sitting between them. CDR1 is MNHNY and CDR2 is SVGAGI in the germline V gene (reference sequence). The CDR3 has 13 amino acids. The DNA for the CDR3 is TGTGCCAGCGGGGCAGGGCTCAATCAGCCCCAGCATTTT. This codes for CASGAGLNQPQHF.

This clonotype appeared many times. CDR3 sequence (DNA): TGCGCCAGCAGCTTGGCCAACTACGACTATGGCTACACCTTC. It is translated as CASSLANYDYGYTF. The chain uses TRBV5-1 and TRBJ1-2; D not certain. This CDR3 spans 14 amino acids. The V end lost 0 bases, the J end lost 3 bases, and 9 bases lay between the germline ends. In germline, CDR1 is SGHRS, CDR2 YFSETQ.

In its sample, this clonotype was seen a few times. The rearrangement links TRBV3-1 to TRBJ2-1; the match to TRBD2 covers 11 bases. The CDR3 contains 16 residues. Trimming took 6 bases from V and 7 from J; bases not matched to a gene: 11. Looked up from germline, CDR1 is LGHDT and CDR2 is YNNKEL (reference sequence). DNA of the CDR3: TGTGCCAGCAGTCTCACGACTAGCGGGAATAAGAATGAGCAGTTCTTC. Residues: CASSLTTSGNKNEQFF.

This clonotype turned up a few times. V is TRBV14 and J is TRBJ2-1, with TRBD1 as a possible D gene (6 bases). The ends were cut back, 0 bases at V and 7 bases at J, with 16 bases in the middle. This CDR3 spans 16 amino acids. CDR1 is SGHDN, CDR2 FVKESK, per germline. The CDR3 bases are TGTGCCAGCAGCCAAGACAGGGGCCTAGGTTGGAATGAGCAGTTCTTC. Amino acid sequence: CASSQDRGLGWNEQFF.

This clonotype came up many times. J is TRBJ2-5 and V is TRBV27; D ambiguous. Germline CDR1 reads MNHEY; CDR2 reads SMNVEV (reference sequence). The CDR3 runs to 17 residues. Trimming removed 5 bases from V and 1 base from J, with 20 bases in between. CDR3 DNA: TGTGCCAGCAGTCTCACTCGACGGCCAAGATTCCAAGAGACCCAGTACTTC. Protein: CASSLTRRPRFQETQYF.

In this sample, this clonotype turned up many times. This chain links TRBV19 with TRBJ2-1; 7 bases line up with TRBD2. Germline V gives CDR1 LNHDA, CDR2 SQIVND (reference sequence). This CDR3 comprises 13 residues. J was trimmed by 5 bases and V by 4 bases; bases with no gene match: 2. The CDR3 sequence is CASSSGSHNEQFF. For the CDR3, the DNA is TGTGCCAGTAGTAGCGGGAGCCACAATGAGCAGTTCTTC.

There are many counts of this clonotype. The CDR3 is CASSQAYTGGVKREQFF. The CDR3, as DNA: TGCGCCAGCAGCCAAGCTTATACAGGGGGCGTCAAGCGGGAGCAGTTCTTC. The chain combines TRBV4-3 with TRBJ2-1, with 9 positions matching TRBD1. CDR3 length: 17 amino acids. CDR1 and CDR2 from the germline V gene are LGHNA and YSLEER. V was clipped by 1 base and J by 10 bases; unmatched bases: 14.

The V gene is TRBV11-2, the J gene TRBJ2-3, with D perhaps being TRBD1 or TRBD2 (5 bases each). Germline assignment: CDR1 SGHAT and CDR2 FQNNGV. The CDR3 is 15 amino acids. V was pared by 3 bases and J by 0 bases, with 10 bases between. As DNA, the CDR3 is TGTGCCAGCAGCTTGAGGGGTCCTAGCACAGATACGCAGTATTTT. This codes for CASSLRGPSTDTQYF.